Each of the 5 T cell receptor beta chains below was sequenced from the same sample in a study of spatial heterogeneity in lung cancer. Sample time point: sample taken at primary tumor resection. TCRdb reprocessed the 5' RACE reads with MiXCR, giving one entry per CDR3 protein. The sample has just over 75,000 distinct CDR3 sequences; roughly 8% are singletons. The specimen comprised PBMCs, sampled at surgery. These TCRs come from a male donor with early-stage non-small cell lung cancer.

The chain employs TRBV11-3 and TRBJ1-4; 9 bases are a match to TRBD1. CDR3 length: 16 residues. Germline V CDR1 and CDR2: SGHNT, YENEEA. J was trimmed by 6 bases and V by 0 bases; bases with no gene match: 5. The CDR3 nucleotides read TGTGCCAGCAGCTTAGAACCGGGGACAGGGCATGAAAAACTGTTTTTT. Amino acids: CASSLEPGTGHEKLFF.

This clonotype was counted between two and nine times. It may be a read error: a sequence one base away is much more abundant. The rearrangement uses TRBV11-3 and TRBJ1-2; possible D gene TRBD1, 5 bases. V was cut by 5 bases and J by 2 bases, with 6 bases left in between. The CDR3 loop spans 12 amino acids. The germline V gene has CDR1 SGHNT and CDR2 YENEEA. The CDR3 DNA reads TGTGCCAGCAGCCGACAGAACTATGGCTACACCTTC. Translated, it gives CASSRQNYGYTF.

In this sample, this clonotype turned up many times. This chain links TRBV9 with TRBJ2-2; D is unresolved. Trimming pared 0 bases from V and 3 bases from J, leaving 9 bases between. CDR1 and CDR2 from the germline V gene are SGDLS and YYNGEE. CDR3 length equals 15 residues. The CDR3 loop is CASSVGGGYTGELFF. The CDR3 DNA is TGTGCCAGCAGCGTAGGCGGCGGTTACACCGGGGAGCTGTTTTTT.

The rearrangement uses TRBV27 and TRBJ1-5; the D gene is possibly TRBD1 (6 bases). V lost 5 bases and J lost 7, with 12 bases in between. From germline, CDR1 is MNHEY and CDR2 SMNVEV (reference sequence). This CDR3 comprises 13 residues. The CDR3 coding sequence is TGTGCCAGCAGTCAAGGGGGTTGGCAGCCCCAGCATTTT. This gives the protein CASSQGGWQPQHF.

This clonotype was detected many times. The chain couples TRBV5-1 to TRBJ1-4; D perhaps matches TRBD1 (5 bases). Trimming took off 7 bases at V and 6 bases at J, with 13 bases between the two ends. Germline CDR1 and CDR2: SGHRS and YFSETQ. There are 13 residues in the CDR3. CDR3 region: CASGQGVDEKLFF. For the CDR3, the DNA is TGCGCCAGCGGGCAGGGAGTCGATGAAAAACTGTTTTTT.